Given below is one T cell receptor beta chain in context. Antigen: not known. The data were taken from a study of OX40 agonist ivuxolimab in advanced cancers. Across the study: Among those enrolled, mean age was approximately 60 years (range about 23 to 80) and about 81% were male.

Study observations and caveats: Average numbers of expanded clones were greater in CD8+ T cells than in CD4+. Blood T cells, both CD4+ and CD8+, expanded clonally by week 6 at 0.1 to 3.0 mg/kg.

From germline, CDR1 is SGHNT and CDR2 YYREEE (reference sequence). This CDR3 contains 16 residues. Trimming cost V 0 bases and J 0 bases, with 9 bases left between them. Clones were read by immunoSEQ multiplex PCR, and TCRdb kept only the in-frame ones, dropping some. The sample consists of about 77,000 clones, 85% to 90% of them appearing once. The source is an adult with an advanced solid tumor such as melanoma, head and neck, liver or kidney cancer. This specimen consisted of CD4+ or CD8+ T cells sorted from blood, obtained in a trial of the OX40 agonist ivuxolimab. The rearrangement joins TRBV5-4 to TRBJ2-2; D unresolved. As DNA, the CDR3 is TGTGCCAGCAGCTTGGGTCTAAACGCGAACACCGGGGAGCTGTTTTTT. Its protein is CASSLGLNANTGELFF.